These 13 T cell receptor beta chains came from one sample sequenced in a study of cytomegalovirus exposure and HLA in healthy donors. Primers: 60 Vbeta forward and 13 Jbeta reverse. Profiled with immunoSEQ multiplex PCR; TCRdb holds only in-frame clones, not every one. The sample includes 70,000 to 95,000 clones, around 78% of them seen just once. Material for sequencing was PBMCs. These receptors all stem from a man in his forties in good health and CMV-seronegative.

J is TRBJ2-7 and V is TRBV25-1, with 12 positions matching TRBD2. V lost 6 bases and J lost 4; bases outside the gene matches: 7. This CDR3 spans 15 amino acids. CDR1 is MGHDK, CDR2 SYGVNS, per germline. CDR3: CASRVQGLAGYEQYF. In DNA, the CDR3 is TGTGCCAGCAGAGTACAGGGACTAGCGGGTTACGAGCAGTACTTC.

The chain uses TRBV7-9 and TRBJ1-1; D is perhaps TRBD1 (5 bases). V lost 1 base and J lost 5, with 17 bases in between. In germline, CDR1 is SEHNR, CDR2 FQNEAQ (reference sequence). The CDR3 covers 16 residues. DNA of the CDR3: TGTGCCAGCAGCTTAGACCTTCAGGGCGGGGCGACTGAAGCTTTCTTT. Residues: CASSLDLQGGATEAFF.

The chain is built from TRBV30 and TRBJ2-3; no reliable D call. Trimming left V 0 bases short and J 0 bases short, with 10 bases between. Germline values: CDR1 GTSNPN, CDR2 SVGIG (reference sequence). This CDR3 has 15 residues. The CDR3 sequence is CAWSVRLASTDTQYF. CDR3 DNA sequence: TGTGCCTGGAGTGTAAGATTGGCCAGCACAGATACGCAGTATTTT.

V usage is TRBV6-5 and J usage is TRBJ2-5; 8 bases map to TRBD1. Trimming cost V 6 bases and J 4 bases; bases outside gene matches: 10. CDR3 size: 15 residues. The V gene's germline CDR1 is MNHEY and CDR2 SVGAGI. For the CDR3, the DNA is TGTGCCAGCAGCAGAGGACAGGGAAGGCCAGAGACCCAGTACTTC. Residues: CASSRGQGRPETQYF.

This clone was detected once. The chain links TRBV28 to TRBJ2-7, with D possibly TRBD2 on 5 matching bases. The CDR3 runs to 15 residues. V was clipped by 1 base and J by 3 bases, with 13 bases between them. Germline CDR1 and CDR2: MDHEN and SYDVKM. The CDR3 region is CASSLSGLIVYEQYF. CDR3 DNA: TGTGCCAGCAGTTTATCCGGACTCATTGTCTACGAGCAGTACTTC.

This clone showed up just once. The chain couples TRBV28 to TRBJ1-3; D is unclear. CDR3 length: 13 residues. Per the germline V gene, CDR1 is MDHEN and CDR2 is SYDVKM. Trimming took off 6 bases at V and 0 bases at J, with 6 bases between the two ends. The CDR3 coding sequence is TGTGCCAGCAGAATGAGCTCTGGAAACACCATATATTTT. Residues: CASRMSSGNTIYF.

The V and J genes are TRBV27 and TRBJ1-1; D is undetermined. V was cut by 2 bases and J by 5 bases, with 12 bases left in between. The CDR3 runs to 14 residues. Germline V CDR1 and CDR2: MNHEY, SMNVEV (reference sequence). Here the CDR3 DNA reads TGTGCCAGCAGTTTACGGAGTAGAACAACTGAAGCTTTCTTT. This translates into CASSLRSRTTEAFF.

This clone occurred once. The V call is TRBV28, the J call TRBJ2-1; 10 positions match TRBD1. The CDR3 consists of 12 residues. J was trimmed by 9 bases and V by 6 bases; bases with no gene match: 2. The germline V gene encodes CDR1 MDHEN and CDR2 SYDVKM. This CDR3 reads CASRGQGTEQFF. Written as DNA, the CDR3 is TGTGCCAGCAGGGGACAGGGGACTGAGCAGTTCTTC.

The rearrangement links TRBV4-1 to TRBJ1-1, with 9 bases identical to TRBD1. This CDR3 has 17 residues. Germline-derived CDR1 and CDR2 are MGHRA and YSYEKL. V gave up 1 base and J gave up 0 bases; unmatched junction bases: 6. CDR3 amino acids: CASSQAPTGGLNTEAFF. The CDR3 nucleotides read TGCGCCAGCAGCCAAGCCCCCACAGGGGGCCTGAACACTGAAGCTTTCTTT.

V and J are TRBV5-1 and TRBJ2-5, with 12 bases aligning to TRBD2. This CDR3 contains 17 residues. Trimming took 3 bases from V and 7 from J; bases not matched to a gene: 13. Germline V gene sequence: CDR1 SGHRS, CDR2 YFSETQ. The CDR3 is CASSSGLAGQSKWTQYF. CDR3 nucleotide sequence: TGCGCCAGCAGCTCGGGACTAGCGGGTCAATCCAAGTGGACCCAGTACTTC.

The chain combines TRBV7-2 with TRBJ2-4, with TRBD2 matching 7 bases. CDR3 length: 14 amino acids. Trimming took 1 base from V and 6 from J; bases not matched to a gene: 3. From germline, CDR1 is SGHTA and CDR2 FQGNSA. The CDR3 nucleotides read TGTGCCAGCAGCTTAGTAGGGAGGGGAAACATTCAGTACTTC. Its translation is CASSLVGRGNIQYF.

V usage is TRBV4-1 and J usage is TRBJ2-1; D is unresolved. The CDR3 covers 15 residues. Looked up from germline, CDR1 is MGHRA and CDR2 is YSYEKL. V lost 0 bases to trimming and J lost 11 bases, with 17 bases between them. The CDR3 sequence is CASSQDVGSNRQQFF. The CDR3 DNA reads as TGCGCCAGCAGCCAAGATGTAGGAAGCAACAGACAGCAGTTCTTC.

The gene calls are TRBV2 and TRBJ1-2; 7 bases are shared with TRBD1. Germline trimming cut 7 bases from V and 0 bases from J; bases unmatched to any gene: 5. This CDR3 region has 14 residues. Germline lookup yields CDR1 SNHLY and CDR2 FYNNEI. The CDR3 spells CASKGQPANYGYTF. In DNA, the CDR3 is TGTGCCAGCAAGGGACAGCCAGCTAACTATGGCTACACCTTC.